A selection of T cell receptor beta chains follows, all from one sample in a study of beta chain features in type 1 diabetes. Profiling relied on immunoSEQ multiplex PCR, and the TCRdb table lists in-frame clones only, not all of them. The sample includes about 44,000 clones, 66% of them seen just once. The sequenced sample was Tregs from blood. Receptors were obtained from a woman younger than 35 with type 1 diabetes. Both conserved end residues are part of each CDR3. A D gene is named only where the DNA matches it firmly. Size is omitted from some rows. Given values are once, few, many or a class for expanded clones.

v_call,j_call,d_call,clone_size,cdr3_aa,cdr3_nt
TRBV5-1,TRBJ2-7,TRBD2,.,CASSPGLAGTYEQYF,TGCGCCAGCAGCCCGGGACTAGCGGGGACCTACGAGCAGTACTTC
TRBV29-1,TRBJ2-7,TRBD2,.,CSVEVLAGDEQYF,TGCAGCGTTGAAGTGCTAGCGGGGGACGAGCAGTACTTC
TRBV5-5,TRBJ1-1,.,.,CASSFVTGSEAFF,TGTGCCAGCAGCTTCGTAACAGGGTCTGAAGCTTTCTTT
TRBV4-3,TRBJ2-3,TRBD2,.,CASSSRGLAGGGDTQYF,TGCGCCAGCAGCTCGCGCGGACTAGCGGGAGGAGGAGATACGCAGTATTTT
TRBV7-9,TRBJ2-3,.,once,CASGLSLTDTQYF,TGTGCCAGCGGGCTGAGCCTCACAGATACGCAGTATTTT
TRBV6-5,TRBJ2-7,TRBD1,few,CASSPGGPYEQYF,TGTGCCAGCAGCCCAGGGGGTCCCTACGAGCAGTACTTC
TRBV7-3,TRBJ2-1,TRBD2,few,CASSLRSGGNNEQFF,TGTGCCAGCAGCTTAAGGAGCGGGGGAAACAATGAGCAGTTCTTC
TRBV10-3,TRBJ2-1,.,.,CAIRRSQGTATYEQFF,TGTGCCATCAGGAGGAGTCAGGGGACCGCTACATATGAGCAGTTCTTC
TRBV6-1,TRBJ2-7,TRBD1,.,CASRPAGGNEQYF,TGTGCCAGCAGGCCCGCAGGGGGCAACGAGCAGTACTTC
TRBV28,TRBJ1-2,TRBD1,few,CASKKTGVAYGYTF,TGTGCCAGCAAGAAGACAGGGGTTGCCTATGGCTACACCTTC
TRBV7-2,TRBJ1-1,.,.,CASSFTPTGDTEAFF,TGTGCCAGCAGCTTCACACCCACGGGGGACACTGAAGCTTTCTTT
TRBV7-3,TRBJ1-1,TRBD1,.,CASSPDRDRKAFF,TGTGCCAGCAGCCCCGACAGGGACCGTAAAGCTTTCTTT
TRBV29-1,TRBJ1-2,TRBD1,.,CSVSGGNYGYTF,TGCAGCGTTTCAGGGGGCAACTATGGCTACACCTTC
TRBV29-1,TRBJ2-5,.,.,CSGRLGQETQYF,TGCAGCGGACGACTAGGGCAAGAGACCCAGTACTTC
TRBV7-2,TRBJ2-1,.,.,CASSLAGGPYNEQFF,TGTGCCAGCAGCTTGGCCGGAGGACCCTACAATGAGCAGTTCTTC
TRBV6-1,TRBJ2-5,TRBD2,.,CASSRRGGETQYF,TGTGCCAGCTCCAGAAGGGGAGGGGAGACCCAGTACTTC
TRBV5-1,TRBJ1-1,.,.,CASSLAWAVNTEAFF,TGCGCCAGCAGCTTGGCCTGGGCAGTGAACACTGAAGCTTTCTTT